This TCR beta chain was profiled in a study of T-cell reconstitution after alpha-beta-depleted transplantation in children. The study, taken as a whole, reports: For some patients, TCRbeta diversity was high at day 60 because of recipient T cells and thymic progenitors that survived. Expanded graft clones numbering several hundred reportedly gave rise to alpha-beta T cells about two months after transplant.

Note on this clonotype: Its specificity is unknown.

As it was prepared, the TCRbeta library received unique molecular identifiers. TCRdb fed the PCR reads into MiXCR, producing one record per CDR3 protein. This sample yields about 1,000,000 distinct CDR3 sequences, of which under 30% are seen a single time; under 30% belongs to the top ten. The CDR3 is made up of 13 amino acids. Germline V gene sequence: CDR1 SQVTM, CDR2 ANQGSEA. V was clipped by 5 bases and J by 0 bases, with 10 bases between them. This sequence was found in a boy in the first two years of life who had a stem cell transplant for SCID, so the T cells may come from the graft donor. The V gene is TRBV29-1, the J gene TRBJ1-1; maybe TRBD1 (6 bases). Sample: PBMCs, mostly from graft donor cells, taken 360 days after TCRalphabeta/CD19-depleted stem cell transplant. CDR3 in amino acids: CSVWTAMNTEAFF. CDR3 DNA: TGCAGCGTTTGGACAGCCATGAACACTGAAGCTTTCTTT.